One and the same sample provided the 22 T cell receptor beta chains below, sequenced in a study of blood T cell repertoires in COVID-19. TCRdb's copy holds only in-frame clones and misses some; the assay was immunoSEQ multiplex PCR. The sample yields roughly 250,000 clones, over 75% seen once. The source material was peripheral blood. The receptors were sampled from a middle-aged woman who had recovered from COVID-19.

V gene TRBV19 combines with J gene TRBJ1-2; tentative D call: TRBD1 (5 bases). Trimming removed 1 base at V and 4 bases at J, with 16 bases between. This CDR3 region has 16 residues. Germline V gives CDR1 LNHDA, CDR2 SQIVND (reference sequence). The CDR3 protein is CASSIVAGELLYGYTF. The DNA for the CDR3 is TGTGCCAGTAGTATAGTAGCGGGGGAGCTCCTCTATGGCTACACCTTC. Looking up the rest from reference TRBV19 and TRBJ1-2 gives the full variable domain: DGGITQSPKYLFRKEGQNVTLSCEQNLNHDAMYWYRQDPGQGLRLIYYSQIVNDFQKGDIAEGYSVSREKKESFPLTVTSAQKNPTAFYLCASSIVAGELLYGYTFGSGTRLTVV.

The J gene is TRBJ2-4, the V gene TRBV7-2; TRBD2 is a possible D gene (6 bases). The germline V and J ends were trimmed by 1 base and 12 bases, with 7 bases remaining between them. This CDR3 is built from 11 residues. Per germline, CDR1 SGHTA and CDR2 FQGNSA. The CDR3 DNA reads as TGTGCCAGCAGCTTAGGCGGGACTCAGTACTTC. This codes for CASSLGGTQYF.

V usage is TRBV6-2 or TRBV6-3 and J usage is TRBJ1-2; TRBD1 is a possible D gene (6 bases). This CDR3 contains 14 residues. Germline values: CDR1 MNHEY, CDR2 SVGEGT. V dropped 2 bases and J dropped 4 bases, with 11 bases sitting between them. CDR3 sequence: CASSYITGTYGYTF. CDR3 in DNA: TGTGCCAGCAGTTACATCACAGGGACCTATGGCTACACCTTC.

V gene TRBV6-6 combines with J gene TRBJ2-7; 8 bases agree with TRBD1. CDR1 and CDR2 from the germline V gene are MNHNY and SVGAGI (reference sequence). Unmatched junction bases numbered 6, after V lost 6 bases and J lost 2 bases. The CDR3 sequence is 14 residues long. CDR3 sequence reads: CASRLGQGPYEQYF. In DNA form, the CDR3 reads TGTGCCAGCAGGCTTGGACAGGGTCCCTACGAGCAGTACTTC.

This chain links TRBV7-2 with TRBJ2-1; 8 bases map to TRBD1. The CDR3 extends over 15 amino acids. Losses at the gene ends were 5 bases for V and 0 bases for J; bases not matched to a gene: 3. The V gene's germline CDR1 is SGHTA and CDR2 FQGNSA. CDR3: CASSAGQGSYNEQFF. Here the CDR3 DNA reads TGTGCCAGCAGCGCCGGACAGGGCTCCTACAATGAGCAGTTCTTC.

Concerning this clone: This specimen includes other DNA sequences encoding the same CDR3. The chain carries TRBV4-3 and TRBJ1-3, with 9 positions matching TRBD1. The CDR3 runs to 15 residues. The J segment lost 0 bases and the V segment lost 3 bases, leaving 0 bases of the junction unmatched. Per the germline V gene, CDR1 is LGHNA and CDR2 is YSLEER. The CDR3 DNA follows: TGCGCCAGCAGCCAGGGACAGGGCTCTGGAAACACCATATATTTT. Translated, it gives CASSQGQGSGNTIYF.

The chain combines TRBV3-1 (or the pseudogene TRBV3-2) with TRBJ2-3, with D possibly TRBD2 on 5 matching bases. The V gene's germline CDR1 is LGHDT and CDR2 YNNKEL (reference sequence). The V gene lost 0 bases and the J gene lost 3 bases, with 7 bases spanning the gap. This CDR3 is 14 amino acids long. CDR3 sequence reads: CASSQDPGTDTQYF. The CDR3 DNA sequence: TGTGCCAGCAGCCAAGATCCGGGAACAGATACGCAGTATTTT.

The chain employs TRBV10-3 and TRBJ2-7; TRBD2 might be the D (6 bases). V was cut by 4 bases and J by 0 bases, with 13 bases left in between. There are 15 residues in the CDR3. Germline CDR1 reads ENHRY; CDR2 reads SYGVKD. The CDR3 DNA is TGTGCCATCAGTGGACTAGGGACCAGCTCCTACGAGCAGTACTTC. Protein product: CAISGLGTSSYEQYF.

J is TRBJ2-1 and V is TRBV5-1, with TRBD2 identical over 11 bases. J gave up 7 bases and V 0 bases, and 9 bases lay outside the gene matches. The CDR3 sequence is 17 residues long. Per the germline V gene, CDR1 is SGHRS and CDR2 is YFSETQ. CDR3 coding DNA: TGCGCCAGCAGCTTGGTGCTAGCGGGAGGTGGTGGGAATGAGCAGTTCTTC. Amino acids: CASSLVLAGGGGNEQFF.

The rearrangement links TRBV27 to TRBJ1-1; TRBD1 matches at 10 bases. Looked up from germline, CDR1 is MNHEY and CDR2 is SMNVEV (reference sequence). Trimming cost V 4 bases and J 5 bases; bases outside gene matches: 10. This CDR3 region has 16 residues. CDR3 nucleotide sequence: TGTGCCAGCAGTTCCCGGGACAGGGGCCCGGGGACTGAAGCTTTCTTT. This translates into CASSSRDRGPGTEAFF.

The chain uses TRBV7-8 and TRBJ1-5, with D maybe TRBD1 (5 bases). CDR3 length: 14 residues. Germline CDR1 and CDR2: SGHVS and FQNEAQ. V gave up 2 bases and J gave up 2 bases, with 7 bases separating them. The CDR3 reads CASSLQGRNQPQHF. CDR3 coding DNA: TGTGCCAGCAGCTTACAGGGTCGCAATCAGCCCCAGCATTTT.

V gene TRBV7-2 combines with J gene TRBJ2-7; D is ambiguous. CDR3 size: 14 residues. Trimming removed 2 bases at V and 3 bases at J, with 11 bases between. Germline V gene sequence: CDR1 SGHTA, CDR2 FQGNSA. The DNA for the CDR3 is TGTGCCAGCAGCTTAAAACAGCCTGTCTACGAGCAGTACTTC. Protein sequence: CASSLKQPVYEQYF.

This chain links TRBV4-1 with TRBJ2-7; 8 bases map to TRBD2. The junction had 13 bases not matched to a gene; V was cut back by 0 bases and J by 0 bases. The CDR3 has 19 amino acids. The germline V gene has CDR1 MGHRA and CDR2 YSYEKL. As DNA, the CDR3 is TGCGCCAGCAGCCAAGAAGTGGGTCAACTAGCGGCTAGCTCCTACGAGCAGTACTTC. Translating it yields CASSQEVGQLAASSYEQYF.

The rearrangement joins TRBV25-1 to TRBJ2-5; 11 bases match TRBD1. Germline values: CDR1 MGHDK, CDR2 SYGVNS. Trimming removed 7 bases from V and 5 bases from J; junction bases left unmatched: 9. This CDR3 region has 15 residues. CDR3 coding DNA: TGTGCCAGCAACCTCGGACAGGGGGCAGGGGAGACCCAGTACTTC. The encoded protein is CASNLGQGAGETQYF.

This clone was recorded only once. The chain carries TRBV6-2 or TRBV6-3 and TRBJ1-5; 9 nucleotides agree with TRBD1. Trimming removed 6 bases from V and 2 bases from J; junction bases left unmatched: 8. CDR3 size: 16 residues. Germline CDR1 MNHEY, CDR2 SVGEGT. CDR3 bases: TGTGCCAGCAGCTTCGGGACAGGGAGGGGCAATCAGCCCCAGCATTTT. It is translated as CASSFGTGRGNQPQHF.

J is TRBJ1-4 and V is TRBV15; 7 bases are shared with TRBD1. With 4 bases clipped from V and 4 bases from J, the junction kept 6 bases outside the gene matches. The germline V gene encodes CDR1 LNHNV and CDR2 YYDKDF (reference sequence). This CDR3 has 15 residues. CDR3 bases: TGTGCCACCAGCACCACGGGACAGATTAATGAAAAACTGTTTTTT. It yields the protein CATSTTGQINEKLFF. The variable domain in full, completed from reference TRBV15 and TRBJ1-4, reads DAMVIQNPRYQVTQFGKPVTLSCSQTLNHNVMYWYQQKSSQAPKLLFHYYDKDFNNEADTPDNFQSRRPNTSFCFLDIRSPGLGDTAMYLCATSTTGQINEKLFFGSGTQLSVL.

This chain links TRBV4-2 with TRBJ1-5, with 7 nucleotides matching TRBD1. CDR1 LGHNA and CDR2 YNFKEQ come from the germline V gene. This CDR3 spans 21 amino acids. Trimming took 0 bases from V and 0 from J; bases not matched to a gene: 17. The CDR3 here is CASSQERRVNTGEYSNQPQHF. The CDR3 DNA follows: TGTGCCAGCAGCCAAGAAAGGAGGGTTAACACAGGGGAATATAGCAATCAGCCCCAGCATTTT.

The rearrangement uses TRBV30 and TRBJ1-2, with D tentatively TRBD1 (6 bases). Germline CDR1 is GTSNPN and CDR2 is SVGIG (reference sequence). V dropped 2 bases and J dropped 5 bases, with 18 bases sitting between them. The CDR3 runs 15 residues. In DNA, the CDR3 is TGTGCCTGGAGTCATTGGGGGGGCGAAAGATATGGCTACACCTTC. It codes for CAWSHWGGERYGYTF.

V and J are TRBV7-2 and TRBJ1-3; D call uncertain. Looked up from germline, CDR1 is SGHTA and CDR2 is FQGNSA. CDR3 size: 16 residues. V lost 1 base and J lost 4, with 14 bases in between. The CDR3 region is CASSLGVPGTGNTIYF. Here the CDR3 DNA reads TGTGCCAGCAGCTTAGGGGTGCCAGGTACAGGAAACACCATATATTTT.

V is TRBV14 and J is TRBJ1-2; the match to TRBD1 covers 9 bases. Trimming took 1 base from V and 3 from J; bases not matched to a gene: 3. The CDR3 has 15 residues. Germline V lookup: CDR1 SGHDN, CDR2 FVKESK. The CDR3 loop reads CASSQGTGAYYGYTF. The CDR3 DNA reads as TGTGCCAGCAGCCAAGGGACAGGGGCTTACTATGGCTACACCTTC.

Written as DNA, the CDR3 is TGTGCCAGCAGCTCCCAAGCGGGGGGGCTGTCCTACGAGCAGTACTTC. Its translation is CASSSQAGGLSYEQYF. The chain carries TRBV7-2 and TRBJ2-7, with 10 bases that match TRBD2. Germline V gives CDR1 SGHTA, CDR2 FQGNSA. The CDR3 totals 16 residues. V shed 4 bases, J shed 1 base, and the junction held 7 bases outside the gene matches.

The chain links TRBV4-3 to TRBJ1-3, with a weak D call TRBD1 (6 bases). Germline V CDR1 and CDR2: LGHNA, YSLEER. Between the trimmed V and J ends, which lost 3 bases and 1 base, there was a span of 10 bases. The CDR3 has 15 residues. CDR3: CASSQAGESGNTIYF. CDR3 DNA: TGCGCCAGCAGCCAGGCAGGGGAATCTGGAAACACCATATATTTT.